The 4 T cell receptor beta chains in this list originate from one sample, sequenced in a study of blood T cell repertoires in COVID-19. Some clones are missing from TCRdb's copy, which holds only in-frame ones; the method was immunoSEQ multiplex PCR. The table includes 35,000 to 45,000 clones, 70% to 90% detected once. The sequenced material came from peripheral blood. These receptor sequences come from a human donor in a cohort sampled during active COVID-19.

The chain links TRBV11-2 to TRBJ2-4, with D unresolved. CDR1 SGHAT and CDR2 FQNNGV come from the germline V gene. The CDR3 totals 16 residues. Trimming took off 1 base at V and 0 bases at J, with 10 bases between the two ends. The CDR3 sequence is CASSLGHSIAKNIQYF. CDR3 DNA sequence: TGTGCCAGCAGCTTAGGACATTCGATAGCCAAAAACATTCAGTACTTC.

V and J are TRBV5-1 and TRBJ1-1, with TRBD1 matching over 11 bases. The CDR3 covers 15 residues. V shed 0 bases and J 7 bases; nucleotides not matched to a gene: 5. Per the germline V gene, CDR1 is SGHRS and CDR2 is YFSETQ. In DNA form, the CDR3 reads TGCGCCAGCAGCTTGGAAGGACAGGGGGCGGGTGAAGCTTTCTTT. Translated: CASSLEGQGAGEAFF.

The chain has TRBV18 and TRBJ1-2; no clear D. This CDR3 spans 13 amino acids. The V end was cut by 2 bases, the J end by 4 bases, with 8 bases between. CDR1 and CDR2 (germline): KGHSH, LQKENI. The DNA for the CDR3 is TGTGCCAGCTCACCAACTGATCTCTATGGCTACACCTTC. It specifies CASSPTDLYGYTF.

The J gene is TRBJ1-2, the V gene TRBV7-8; D gene ambiguous. CDR1 is SGHVS and CDR2 is FQNEAQ in the germline V gene. This CDR3 is 12 amino acids long. Trimming took 3 bases from V and 8 from J, leaving 10 bases between them. CDR3 loop: CASSFSWEGYTF. DNA for the CDR3: TGTGCCAGCAGCTTCTCCTGGGAGGGCTACACCTTC.